The next 20 T cell receptor beta chains were all read from a single sample in a study of T cell repertoires in cytomegalovirus infection. TCRdb called the reads again in MiXCR, with one record for every CDR3 protein. This sample has under 300,000 distinct CDR3 sequences; around 20% occur once, and the top ten carry approximately 19%. No antigen is known for these receptors. The sequencing used cultured PBMCs, collected from culture after CMV antigen stimulation. Receptors originate from a human donor in good health (CMV status not recorded). Some clones in this sample may be carry-over from other donors' samples.

This clonotype was observed many times. The chain recombines TRBV7-6 with TRBJ2-1, with 8 nucleotides matching TRBD2. CDR1 is SGHVS, CDR2 FNYEAQ, per germline. The CDR3 is 17 amino acids. The ends lost 1 base at V and 1 base at J; junction bases unmatched: 6. The CDR3 sequence: CASSLGQAGASYNEQFF. The CDR3 DNA reads TGTGCCAGCAGCTTAGGTCAAGCGGGAGCGTCCTACAATGAGCAGTTCTTC. The complete variable domain, with remaining parts taken from reference TRBV7-6 and TRBJ2-1, reads GAGVSQSPRYKVTKRGQDVALRCDPISGHVSLYWYRQALGQGPEFLTYFNYEAQQDKSGLPNDRFSAERPEGSISTLTIQRTEQRDSAMYRCASSLGQAGASYNEQFFGPGTRLTVL.

This clonotype was detected many times. V usage is TRBV12-3 or TRBV12-4 and J usage is TRBJ2-3, with 10 positions matching TRBD2. CDR3 length equals 16 residues. The trim removed 3 bases at V and 5 bases at J, leaving 8 bases unmatched. The CDR3 loop reads CASSLPSGSLGDTQYF. The CDR3 bases are TGTGCCAGCAGTTTGCCTAGCGGGAGTTTGGGAGATACGCAGTATTTT.

J is TRBJ2-5 and V is TRBV4-1, with 7 bases that match TRBD1. Germline assignment: CDR1 MGHRA and CDR2 YSYEKL. After removal of 4 bases from V and 2 bases from J, the junction contained 7 bases not matched to a gene. The CDR3 is 15 amino acids. This chain's CDR3 is CASSLVLGQQETQYF. The CDR3 DNA is TGCGCCAGCAGCCTCGTGCTGGGACAGCAAGAGACCCAGTACTTC.

This clonotype was detected only a few times. V is TRBV5-1 and J is TRBJ2-1; 11 bases are shared with TRBD2. The germline V gene has CDR1 SGHRS and CDR2 YFSETQ. With V trimmed by 0 bases and J by 8 bases, 4 bases remained unmatched. The CDR3 covers 15 residues. The CDR3 bases are TGCGCCAGCAGCTTGGAACTAGCGGGAGCCGATGAGCAGTTCTTC. Amino acids: CASSLELAGADEQFF.

V gene TRBV30 combines with J gene TRBJ2-1; TRBD2 matches 10 bases. The CDR3 consists of 16 residues. V dropped 2 bases and J dropped 5; count of bases not matched to a gene: 9. Germline CDR1 and CDR2: GTSNPN and SVGIG (reference sequence). The DNA for the CDR3 is TGTGCCTGGAGTACTCCGTGGACTAGCGGACACAATGAGCAGTTCTTC. Residues: CAWSTPWTSGHNEQFF. The full variable domain, with the rest looked up from reference TRBV30 and TRBJ2-1, is SQTIHQWPATLVQPVGSPLSLECTVEGTSNPNLYWYRQAAGRGLQLLFYSVGIGQISSEVPQNLSASRPQDRQFILSSKKLLLSDSGFYLCAWSTPWTSGHNEQFFGPGTRLTVL.

The genes are TRBV20-1 and TRBJ2-1; 14 bases are a match to TRBD2. V was clipped by 5 bases and J by 4 bases; unmatched bases: 4. The length of the CDR3 is 15 residues. Germline loops: CDR1 DFQATT, CDR2 SNEGSKA (reference sequence). The CDR3 bases are TGCAGTGCTCTAGGGACTAGCGGGAGTTACAATGAGCAGTTCTTC. Translation: CSALGTSGSYNEQFF.

This clonotype was detected a few times. The chain couples TRBV7-8 to TRBJ2-1; 12 nucleotides agree with TRBD2. CDR1 SGHVS and CDR2 FQNEAQ come from the germline V gene. There are 17 residues in the CDR3. J lost 7 bases, V lost 5 bases, and 12 bases had no gene match. CDR3 protein: CASSNSGTSGQWNEQFF. The CDR3 nucleotides are TGTGCCAGCAGCAACTCCGGGACTAGCGGGCAATGGAATGAGCAGTTCTTC. Supplemented by reference TRBV7-8 and TRBJ2-1, the full variable domain reads GAGVSQSPRYKVAKRGQDVALRCDPISGHVSLFWYQQALGQGPEFLTYFQNEAQLDKSGLPSDRFFAERPEGSVSTLKIQRTQQEDSAVYLCASSNSGTSGQWNEQFFGPGTRLTVL.

The gene calls are TRBV7-6 and TRBJ2-1, with TRBD1 matching 7 bases. The CDR3 length is 15 residues. Looked up from germline, CDR1 is SGHVS and CDR2 is FNYEAQ. Losses at the gene ends were 5 bases for V and 7 bases for J; bases not matched to a gene: 11. Here the CDR3 reads CASSTPDRPYNEQFF. The CDR3 coding sequence is TGTGCCAGCAGCACCCCGGACAGGCCGTATAATGAGCAGTTCTTC.

This rearrangement joins TRBV10-3 to TRBJ2-2; the match to TRBD2 covers 9 bases. CDR3 size: 18 residues. V lost 6 bases and J lost 5; bases outside the gene matches: 16. CDR1 ENHRY and CDR2 SYGVKD come from the germline V gene. The chain's CDR3 is CAISEPSGTSMGTGELFF. The CDR3 DNA reads as TGTGCCATCAGCGAGCCCTCCGGGACTAGCATGGGAACCGGGGAGCTGTTTTTT.

This clonotype turned up a few times. J is TRBJ2-1 and V is TRBV7-2; 11 nucleotides line up with TRBD2. The CDR3 sequence is 19 residues long. V shed 1 base, J shed 6 bases, and the junction held 14 bases outside the gene matches. CDR1 is SGHTA and CDR2 is FQGNSA in the germline V gene. The CDR3 spells CASSLGGASGRRISNEQFF. The CDR3 DNA reads as TGTGCCAGCAGCTTAGGGGGGGCTAGCGGGAGGCGCATCTCCAATGAGCAGTTCTTC.

This chain joins TRBV6-2 or TRBV6-3 and TRBJ1-5; D not resolved. V was shortened by 6 bases and J by 3 bases, with 15 bases between the two germline ends. CDR1 is MNHEY, CDR2 SVGEGT, per germline. The CDR3 is 15 amino acids. CDR3 sequence reads: CASSVSGNPNQPQHF. For the CDR3, the DNA is TGTGCCAGCAGCGTTTCCGGGAACCCCAATCAGCCCCAGCATTTT.

The J gene is TRBJ2-7, the V gene TRBV4-1; TRBD2 aligns across 8 bases. The J segment lost 3 bases and the V segment lost 0 bases, leaving 4 bases of the junction unmatched. Per germline, CDR1 MGHRA and CDR2 YSYEKL. The CDR3 sequence is 15 residues long. The CDR3 reads CASSQESSGFYEQYF. The CDR3 DNA reads as TGCGCCAGCAGCCAAGAATCTAGCGGGTTCTACGAGCAGTACTTC.

This clonotype was seen many times. The J gene is TRBJ2-1, the V gene TRBV12-3 or TRBV12-4, with TRBD1 as a possible D gene (5 bases). V lost 7 bases and J lost 9, with 16 bases in between. This CDR3 is 13 amino acids long. This CDR3 reads CASTAQGGGEQFF. The CDR3 DNA reads TGTGCCAGCACTGCGCAGGGTGGCGGTGAGCAGTTCTTC.

This chain uses TRBV10-3 with TRBJ2-3; 7 bases line up with TRBD1. The CDR3 length is 14 residues. In germline, CDR1 is ENHRY, CDR2 SYGVKD. With 11 bases clipped from V and 1 base from J, the junction kept 9 bases outside the gene matches. CDR3 protein: CAVRGGDGTDTQYF. The CDR3 nucleotides are TGTGCCGTTCGAGGGGGCGACGGCACAGATACGCAGTATTTT.

The chain recombines TRBV12-3 or TRBV12-4 with TRBJ1-5, with D maybe TRBD1 (6 bases). Trimming pared 4 bases from V and 9 bases from J, leaving 13 bases between. CDR3 length: 13 amino acids. CDR3 in DNA: TGTGCCAGCAGTTCCCAGGGGTCGGGGCCCCAGCATTTT. Translation: CASSSQGSGPQHF.

The table lists this clonotype with many counts. The V call is TRBV7-2, the J call TRBJ2-6, with D unclear. CDR3 length: 15 residues. V was pared by 1 base and J by 0 bases, with 4 bases between. The germline V gene has CDR1 SGHTA and CDR2 FQGNSA. The CDR3 protein is CASSLEGSGANVLTF. CDR3 DNA: TGTGCCAGCAGCTTAGAAGGCTCTGGGGCCAACGTCCTGACTTTC.

The J gene is TRBJ2-1, the V gene TRBV4-1; D possibly corresponds to TRBD1 (6 bases). Deletions cut 4 bases from V and 15 bases from J, with 31 bases between. Germline loops: CDR1 MGHRA, CDR2 YSYEKL. This CDR3 contains 17 residues. CDR3 loop: CASSLAMAGVLIGVTFF. The CDR3 DNA follows: TGCGCCAGCAGCCTGGCCATGGCAGGGGTTTTGATCGGGGTGACGTTCTTC.

The CDR3 DNA follows: TGTGCCAGTAATCGGAACACCGGGGAGCTGTTTTTT. Translated: CASNRNTGELFF. V usage is TRBV19 and J usage is TRBJ2-2; no clear D. The CDR3 sequence is 12 residues long. CDR1 LNHDA and CDR2 SQIVND come from the germline V gene (reference sequence). V gave up 7 bases and J gave up 1 base, with 4 bases separating them.

This clonotype has a count of ten or more. The chain is built from TRBV10-3 and TRBJ1-1; weak D call: TRBD1 (6 bases). The CDR3 has 14 residues. Trimming pared 3 bases from V and 6 bases from J, leaving 14 bases between. Germline CDR1 ENHRY, CDR2 SYGVKD. CDR3: CAISDNKGVPEAFF. CDR3 bases: TGTGCCATCAGTGATAACAAGGGGGTCCCTGAAGCTTTCTTT.

This clonotype was seen more than once but under ten times. V is TRBV5-1 and J is TRBJ2-1, with D perhaps TRBD2 (6 bases). Germline values: CDR1 SGHRS, CDR2 YFSETQ. The CDR3 is made up of 16 amino acids. V gave up 3 bases and J gave up 7 bases, with 20 bases separating them. DNA for the CDR3: TGCGCCAGCAGCTCCCGGAGCGGGCCCACGAGGAATGAGCAGTTCTTC. This codes for CASSSRSGPTRNEQFF.